Presented here are 2 T cell receptor beta chains from one specimen sequenced in a study of T cell changes during pregnancy in multiple sclerosis. The data were produced by immunoSEQ multiplex PCR, yet TCRdb's version contains in-frame clones alone and is incomplete. The repertoire holds tens of thousands of clones, with 92% as singletons. The starting material was peripheral blood, obtained in the first trimester of pregnancy. These receptors all come from a female donor in good health, enrolled as a control in a pregnancy study.

The chain links TRBV27 to TRBJ2-5; D unresolved. The V gene's germline CDR1 is MNHEY and CDR2 SMNVEV (reference sequence). The CDR3 is 15 residues long. Trimming took off 6 bases at V and 4 bases at J, with 18 bases between the two ends. In nucleotides, the CDR3 is TGTGCCAGCAGCCCGAATGCTAATATACGAGAGACCCAGTACTTC. This encodes CASSPNANIRETQYF.

The chain carries TRBV7-9 and TRBJ1-1; tentatively, D is TRBD1 (6 bases). This CDR3 region has 13 residues. From germline, CDR1 is SEHNR and CDR2 FQNEAQ (reference sequence). Trimming left V 3 bases short and J 6 bases short, with 11 bases between. CDR3 sequence reads: CASSFMGASEAFF. The DNA of the CDR3 is TGTGCCAGCAGCTTCATGGGGGCATCTGAAGCTTTCTTT.